Listed here are 30 T cell receptor beta chains from one sample, sequenced in a study of CD8+ T cells in alopecia areata. The treatment is: oral pan-JAK inhibitor, 5-10 mg twice daily. Investigators isolated RNA and reverse transcribed it into cDNA to act as the sequencing template. TCRdb's table, derived via immunoSEQ multiplex PCR, lists solely in-frame clones and lacks some. The repertoire consists of some 200,000 clones, with 60% occurring once and the leading ten covering 3.3%. Material: CD4+ T cells sorted from blood, obtained at week 4, from a patient treated with tofacitinib. The source is a human donor with alopecia areata.

This clone was counted between two and nine times. This chain joins TRBV7-9 and TRBJ1-5; D is perhaps TRBD1 (6 bases). V lost 1 base, J lost 2 bases, and 9 bases lay in between. This CDR3 is 15 amino acids long. CDR1 and CDR2 from the germline V gene are SEHNR and FQNEAQ (reference sequence). The CDR3 sequence is CASSLDGGGNQPQHF. CDR3 DNA: TGTGCCAGCAGCTTAGACGGGGGCGGCAATCAGCCCCAGCATTTT. Full variable domain (outside the CDR3, taken from reference TRBV7-9 and TRBJ1-5): DTGVSQNPRHKITKRGQNVTFRCDPISEHNRLYWYRQTLGQGPEFLTYFQNEAQLEKSRLLSDRFSAERPKGSFSTLEIQRTEQGDSAMYLCASSLDGGGNQPQHFGDGTRLSIL.

V and J are TRBV30 and TRBJ1-2, with a weak D call TRBD1 (5 bases). The CDR3 contains 17 residues. With 0 bases removed from V and 0 bases from J, the gap between germline ends came to 17 bases. The germline gives CDR1 GTSNPN, CDR2 SVGIG (reference sequence). In DNA form, the CDR3 reads TGTGCCTGGAGTGTTAAGGGGCCAGTAAGGTCTAACTATGGCTACACCTTC. Amino acids: CAWSVKGPVRSNYGYTF. Full variable domain (outside the CDR3, taken from reference TRBV30 and TRBJ1-2): SQTIHQWPATLVQPVGSPLSLECTVEGTSNPNLYWYRQAAGRGLQLLFYSVGIGQISSEVPQNLSASRPQDRQFILSSKKLLLSDSGFYLCAWSVKGPVRSNYGYTFGSGTRLTVV.

V is TRBV4-3 and J is TRBJ1-2, with no clear D. V was pared by 1 base and J by 3 bases, with 15 bases between. The germline V gene encodes CDR1 LGHNA and CDR2 YSLEER. The CDR3 covers 16 residues. For the CDR3, the DNA is TGCGCCAGCAGCCAAGTCCCCGGGAACACGGACTATGGCTACACCTTC. Amino acid sequence: CASSQVPGNTDYGYTF.

This clone has only a few counts. This chain uses TRBV7-8 with TRBJ1-1; D not certain. The germline V gene encodes CDR1 SGHVS and CDR2 FQNEAQ. Trimming left V 1 base short and J 7 bases short, with 13 bases between. The CDR3 is 14 residues long. The CDR3 reads CASSLVLTSNEAFF. As DNA, the CDR3 is TGTGCCAGCAGCTTAGTCTTGACGAGCAATGAAGCTTTCTTT.

The chain joins TRBV4-3 to TRBJ1-4, with 10 bases fitting TRBD1. The CDR3 contains 15 residues. V shed 4 bases, J shed 8 bases, and the junction held 7 bases outside the gene matches. Germline-derived CDR1 and CDR2 are LGHNA and YSLEER. This CDR3 reads CASSLGDRGGEKLFF. The DNA for the CDR3 is TGCGCCAGCAGCCTGGGGGACAGGGGTGGCGAAAAACTGTTTTTT.

CDR3 bases: TGTGCCAGCAGTCCAAGGATGCGGGATGGCTACACCTTC. The encoded protein is CASSPRMRDGYTF. The chain has TRBV28 and TRBJ1-2, with no clear D. Germline values: CDR1 MDHEN, CDR2 SYDVKM. The CDR3 contains 13 residues. V was shortened by 5 bases and J by 6 bases, with 13 bases between the two germline ends.

The V call is TRBV30, the J call TRBJ2-5; D is undetermined. CDR3 length: 12 amino acids. The V gene lost 1 base and the J gene lost 4 bases, with 7 bases spanning the gap. The germline CDR1 and CDR2 sequences are GTSNPN and SVGIG (reference sequence). The CDR3 DNA reads as TGTGCCTGGAGTGAGGCTAGAGAGACCCAGTACTTC. Residues: CAWSEARETQYF.

The chain couples TRBV4-2 to TRBJ1-2, with no clear D. V was cut by 7 bases and J by 3 bases, with 12 bases left in between. The germline V gene has CDR1 LGHNA and CDR2 YNFKEQ. This CDR3 comprises 13 residues. The CDR3 here is CASKLGSYYGYTF. Here the CDR3 DNA reads TGTGCCAGCAAACTCGGGAGCTACTATGGCTACACCTTC.

The chain has TRBV7-9 and TRBJ2-5, with D perhaps matching TRBD1 or TRBD2 (5 bases each). Trimming removed 6 bases from V and 5 bases from J, with 10 bases in between. The V gene's germline CDR1 is SEHNR and CDR2 FQNEAQ (reference sequence). The CDR3 totals 12 residues. CDR3 region: CASRGVRETQYF. The CDR3 nucleotides are TGTGCCAGCAGGGGGGTCCGGGAGACCCAGTACTTC.

This chain joins TRBV21-1 and TRBJ1-5. TRBV21-1 is recorded as a pseudogene. The CDR3 consists of 13 residues. As DNA, the CDR3 is TGTGCCAGCAGCATCCCGAGCAATCAGCCCCAGCATTTT. As protein: CASSIPSNQPQHF.

The rearrangement links TRBV2 to TRBJ1-1, with a tentative D call TRBD1 (6 bases). CDR1 is SNHLY and CDR2 is FYNNEI in the germline V gene. With 9 bases removed from V and 0 bases from J, the gap between germline ends came to 11 bases. The CDR3 extends over 13 amino acids. CDR3 residues: CARRTEMNTEAFF. CDR3 sequence (DNA): TGTGCCAGAAGGACAGAAATGAACACTGAAGCTTTCTTT.

The chain has TRBV5-6 and TRBJ1-6, with D tentatively TRBD1 (6 bases). The CDR3 is 13 amino acids. Germline values: CDR1 SGHDT, CDR2 YYEEEE. Trimming took off 5 bases at V and 7 bases at J, with 10 bases between the two ends. CDR3 bases: TGTGCCAGCAGTAGGACAGAGAATTCACCCCTCCACTTT. Protein product: CASSRTENSPLHF.

This sequence joins TRBV29-1 and TRBJ2-1; D is ambiguous. Germline V gene lookup returns CDR1 SQVTM and CDR2 ANQGSEA. Trimming removed 0 bases at V and 6 bases at J, with 6 bases between. The CDR3 covers 12 residues. The CDR3 sequence: CSVEDGINEQFF. CDR3 coding DNA: TGCAGCGTTGAAGATGGGATCAATGAGCAGTTCTTC.

This chain joins TRBV14 and TRBJ2-1, with a weak D call TRBD1 (6 bases). Deletions cut 0 bases from V and 2 bases from J, with 11 bases between. Per germline, CDR1 SGHDN and CDR2 FVKESK. The CDR3 totals 16 residues. CDR3 protein: CASSQDTQGTYNEQFF. CDR3 sequence (DNA): TGTGCCAGCAGCCAAGATACACAGGGAACCTACAATGAGCAGTTCTTC.

This clone was seen once. This chain joins TRBV11-2 and TRBJ2-1; 9 bases are a match to TRBD2. The junction had 8 bases not matched to a gene; V was cut back by 3 bases and J by 8 bases. Germline V CDR1 and CDR2: SGHAT, FQNNGV. The CDR3 is 15 residues long. Written as DNA, the CDR3 is TGTGCCAGCAGCTTCGGGCTAGCGGGGTTAGATGAGCAGTTCTTC. This codes for CASSFGLAGLDEQFF.

This clone was counted a few times. The V and J genes are TRBV30 and TRBJ1-1; D is possibly TRBD1 (6 bases). CDR1 is GTSNPN and CDR2 is SVGIG in the germline V gene (reference sequence). CDR3 size: 12 residues. V was trimmed by 1 base and J by 4 bases, leaving 7 bases between them. In DNA, the CDR3 is TGTGCCTGGAGTGACAGGGCCACTGAAGCTTTCTTT. Translated, it gives CAWSDRATEAFF. Full variable domain (remainder filled in from reference TRBV30 and TRBJ1-1): SQTIHQWPATLVQPVGSPLSLECTVEGTSNPNLYWYRQAAGRGLQLLFYSVGIGQISSEVPQNLSASRPQDRQFILSSKKLLLSDSGFYLCAWSDRATEAFFGQGTRLTVV.

V is TRBV25-1 and J is TRBJ2-7; 10 bases align to TRBD2. With 6 bases clipped from V and 0 bases from J, the junction kept 8 bases outside the gene matches. This CDR3 is built from 16 residues. Per the germline V gene, CDR1 is MGHDK and CDR2 is SYGVNS. CDR3 protein: CASSENSGGFSYEQYF. The CDR3 nucleotides are TGTGCCAGCAGCGAGAATAGCGGGGGGTTCTCCTACGAGCAGTACTTC.

V and J are TRBV5-1 and TRBJ2-5; the D is unclear. The CDR3 length is 17 residues. Trimming removed 3 bases at V and 1 base at J, with 19 bases between. In germline, CDR1 is SGHRS, CDR2 YFSETQ. In nucleotides, the CDR3 is TGCGCCAGCAGCTCACGACGGAAGAGTAACATCCAAGAGACCCAGTACTTC. The encoded protein is CASSSRRKSNIQETQYF. The variable domain in full, completed from reference TRBV5-1 and TRBJ2-5, reads KAGVTQTPRYLIKTRGQQVTLSCSPISGHRSVSWYQQTPGQGLQFLFEYFSETQRNKGNFPGRFSGRQFSNSRSEMNVSTLELGDSALYLCASSSRRKSNIQETQYFGPGTRLLVL.

This clone was counted a few times. The V gene is TRBV7-9, the J gene TRBJ1-1, with D hard to call. The CDR3 spans 14 residues. V lost 2 bases, J lost 0 bases, and 7 bases lay in between. Germline values: CDR1 SEHNR, CDR2 FQNEAQ (reference sequence). This CDR3 is CASSLRSVNTEAFF. CDR3 nucleotide sequence: TGTGCCAGCAGCTTAAGGTCAGTGAACACTGAAGCTTTCTTT.

In nucleotides, the CDR3 is TGTGCCAGCAGTTTACTGGGACAGGGAGGCTCTGGGGCCAACGTCCTGACTTTC. It is translated as CASSLLGQGGSGANVLTF. The V and J genes are TRBV27 and TRBJ2-6, with TRBD1 matching over 9 bases. Unmatched junction bases numbered 5, after V lost 2 bases and J lost 0 bases. Germline values: CDR1 MNHEY, CDR2 SMNVEV (reference sequence). The CDR3 runs 18 residues. Full variable domain (outside the CDR3, taken from reference TRBV27 and TRBJ2-6): EAQVTQNPRYLITVTGKKLTVTCSQNMNHEYMSWYRQDPGLGLRQIYYSMNVEVTDKGDVPEGYKVSRKEKRNFPLILESPSPNQTSLYFCASSLLGQGGSGANVLTFGAGSRLTVL.

J is TRBJ2-1 and V is TRBV13, with D maybe TRBD2 (5 bases). The ends were cut back, 5 bases at V and 4 bases at J, with 18 bases in the middle. CDR3 length: 16 amino acids. The germline V gene encodes CDR1 PRHDT and CDR2 FYEKMQ (reference sequence). The CDR3 sequence: CASSPPIPRGYNEQFF. In DNA form, the CDR3 reads TGTGCCAGCAGCCCACCGATCCCCCGGGGTTACAATGAGCAGTTCTTC.

V is TRBV6-5 and J is TRBJ1-3; no definite D call. Germline assignment: CDR1 MNHEY and CDR2 SVGAGI. This CDR3 has 15 residues. V was clipped by 8 bases and J by 0 bases, with 14 bases between them. CDR3 loop: CASLPAPGSGNTIYF. The CDR3 DNA is TGTGCCAGCCTCCCTGCCCCAGGCTCTGGAAACACCATATATTTT.

Only a few counts were recorded for this clone. The J gene is TRBJ2-1, the V gene TRBV7-9; 8 bases fit TRBD2. The V gene's germline CDR1 is SEHNR and CDR2 FQNEAQ (reference sequence). The CDR3 has 18 residues. Unmatched junction bases numbered 10, after V lost 0 bases and J lost 3 bases. CDR3 in amino acids: CASSLAGAGTSGYNEQFF. For the CDR3, the DNA is TGTGCCAGCAGCTTAGCAGGTGCCGGTACTAGCGGCTACAATGAGCAGTTCTTC.

The chain links TRBV5-6 to TRBJ2-4, with unresolved D. The CDR3 has 12 residues. The V gene's germline CDR1 is SGHDT and CDR2 YYEEEE. Between the trimmed V and J ends, which lost 1 base and 8 bases, there was a span of 7 bases. The CDR3 loop reads CASSLTFDIQYF. CDR3 sequence (DNA): TGTGCCAGCAGCTTGACCTTCGACATTCAGTACTTC.

This clone has only a few counts. The V gene is TRBV29-1, the J gene TRBJ1-4; D not certain. The CDR3 extends over 12 amino acids. Germline V gene sequence: CDR1 SQVTM, CDR2 ANQGSEA. The V gene lost 7 bases and the J gene lost 3 bases, with 9 bases spanning the gap. The CDR3 sequence: CSDGRPNEKLFF. The CDR3 DNA is TGCAGCGACGGCAGGCCTAATGAAAAACTGTTTTTT.

This clone was seen once. The rearrangement joins TRBV30 to TRBJ1-4; possible D gene TRBD1, 6 bases. Germline CDR1 and CDR2: GTSNPN and SVGIG (reference sequence). The CDR3 extends over 11 amino acids. Between the trimmed V and J ends, which lost 1 base and 16 bases, there was a span of 13 bases. The CDR3 sequence: CAWSGLRGQFF. CDR3 bases: TGTGCCTGGAGTGGTCTGAGGGGACAGTTTTTT.

This rearrangement joins TRBV6-5 to TRBJ2-5; 9 bases are shared with TRBD1. With 6 bases clipped from V and 5 bases from J, the junction kept 7 bases outside the gene matches. The CDR3 contains 14 residues. The V gene's germline CDR1 is MNHEY and CDR2 SVGAGI. CDR3 sequence: CASRTGGAGETQYF. CDR3 sequence (DNA): TGTGCCAGCAGGACAGGGGGAGCTGGGGAGACCCAGTACTTC.

This clone was seen a few times. The chain couples TRBV4-1 to TRBJ2-1, with 10 bases identical to TRBD2. Germline CDR1 reads MGHRA; CDR2 reads YSYEKL. V shed 2 bases and J 9 bases; nucleotides not matched to a gene: 10. The CDR3 has 16 residues. The CDR3 region has the DNA TGCGCCAGCAGCCAACCGGCGGTAGCGGGGGGCTTTGAGCAGTTCTTC. Its translation: CASSQPAVAGGFEQFF.

The chain employs TRBV4-1 and TRBJ1-2, with D perhaps matching TRBD1 (6 bases). CDR1 MGHRA and CDR2 YSYEKL come from the germline V gene. The CDR3 runs 15 residues. V lost 0 bases to trimming and J lost 2 bases, with 10 bases between them. The CDR3 bases are TGCGCCAGCAGCCAAGATTCTGGGGGCAACTATGGCTACACCTTC. Its protein product is CASSQDSGGNYGYTF.

The gene calls are TRBV30 and TRBJ1-6; 7 positions match TRBD1. V lost 0 bases, J lost 6 bases, and 5 bases stayed unmatched. Germline loops: CDR1 GTSNPN, CDR2 SVGIG (reference sequence). The CDR3 totals 15 residues. The CDR3 loop is CAWSVIQGINSPLHF. The CDR3 coding sequence is TGTGCCTGGAGTGTTATACAGGGGATTAATTCACCCCTCCACTTT.